Listed here is a single T cell receptor (beta chain). What it binds is not known. Amplified TCR beta CDR3 regions were obtained using RNA transcripts as template. HTBI-primed first-round RT-PCR preceded second-round multiplex PCR. MiXCR was run by TCRdb on the multiplex PCR reads, yielding one entry per CDR3 protein. The sample includes about 700,000 distinct CDR3 sequences, 40% seen only once; the top ten take approximately 43%. The CDR3 is made up of 16 amino acids. Germline-derived CDR1 and CDR2 are SGDLS and YYNGEE. V lost 0 bases to trimming and J lost 4 bases; unmatched junction nucleotides: 2. This sample stems from a study of Graves' ophthalmopathy and Graves' hyperthyroidism. Study-level findings and limits: Using 13 signatures, a model distinguished ophthalmopathy from stable hyperthyroidism, reaching 87.88% sensitivity and approximately 80% specificity. Blood also carried most expanded thyroid clonotypes exceeding 0.001 frequency.

The V gene is TRBV9, the J gene TRBJ2-2, with TRBD2 identical over 11 bases. Sequencing was done on a sample of peripheral blood. The sequence derives from an adult man with Graves' ophthalmopathy. CDR3 bases: TGTGCCAGCAGCGTAGCTAGCGGGGGGAGCACCGGGGAGCTGTTTTTT. Translation: CASSVASGGSTGELFF.